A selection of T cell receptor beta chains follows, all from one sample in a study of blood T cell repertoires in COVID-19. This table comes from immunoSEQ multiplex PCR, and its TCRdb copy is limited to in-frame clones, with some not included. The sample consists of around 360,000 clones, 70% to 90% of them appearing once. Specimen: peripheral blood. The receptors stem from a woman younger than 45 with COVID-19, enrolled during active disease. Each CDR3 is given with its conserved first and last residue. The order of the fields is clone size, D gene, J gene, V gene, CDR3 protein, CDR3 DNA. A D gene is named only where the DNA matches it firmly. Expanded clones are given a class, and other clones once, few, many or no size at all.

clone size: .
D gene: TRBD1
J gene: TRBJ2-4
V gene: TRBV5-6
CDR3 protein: CASSRSRGPQAKNIQYF
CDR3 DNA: TGTGCCAGCAGCCGGTCGAGGGGGCCCCAAGCCAAAAACATTCAGTACTTC

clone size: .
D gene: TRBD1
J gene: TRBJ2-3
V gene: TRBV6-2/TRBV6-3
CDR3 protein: CASSFTTGANTDTQYF
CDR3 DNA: TGTGCCAGCAGTTTCACGACAGGGGCCAACACAGATACGCAGTATTTT

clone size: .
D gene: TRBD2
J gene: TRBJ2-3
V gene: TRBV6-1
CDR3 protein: CASSVLPLAGDATDTQYF
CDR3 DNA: TGTGCCAGCAGTGTCCTACCACTAGCGGGAGATGCTACAGATACGCAGTATTTT

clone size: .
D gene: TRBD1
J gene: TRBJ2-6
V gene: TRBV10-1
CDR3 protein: CASAGGSGANVLTF
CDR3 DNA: TGCGCCAGCGCAGGGGGCTCTGGGGCCAACGTCCTGACTTTC

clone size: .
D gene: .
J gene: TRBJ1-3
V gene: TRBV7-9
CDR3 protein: CASSSTEDRAKNTIYF
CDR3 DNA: TGTGCCAGCAGTTCCACCGAGGACAGAGCTAAAAACACCATATATTTT

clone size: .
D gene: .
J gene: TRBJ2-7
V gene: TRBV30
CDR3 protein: CAWTGDTYEQYF
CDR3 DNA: TGTGCCTGGACAGGGGACACCTACGAGCAGTACTTC

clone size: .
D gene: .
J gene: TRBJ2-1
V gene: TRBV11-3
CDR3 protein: CASSLGGTLNEQFF
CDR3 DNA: TGTGCCAGCAGCTTGGGCGGGACCCTCAATGAGCAGTTCTTC

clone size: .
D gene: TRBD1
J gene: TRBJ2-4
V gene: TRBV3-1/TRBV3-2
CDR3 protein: CASSPEPGTEYF
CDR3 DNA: TGTGCCAGCAGCCCGGAGCCGGGGACAGAGTACTTC

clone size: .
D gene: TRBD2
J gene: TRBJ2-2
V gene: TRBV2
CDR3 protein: CGREGRNGELFF
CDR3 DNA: TGTGGGAGGGAGGGCCGAAACGGGGAGCTGTTTTTT

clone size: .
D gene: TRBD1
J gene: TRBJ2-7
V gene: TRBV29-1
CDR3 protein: CSVPGVTGPYEQYF
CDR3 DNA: TGCAGCGTTCCCGGCGTGACAGGGCCCTACGAGCAGTACTTC

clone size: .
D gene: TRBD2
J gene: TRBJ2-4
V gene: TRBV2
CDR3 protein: CASREGLAGPKNIQYF
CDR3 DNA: TGTGCCAGCAGGGAGGGACTAGCGGGACCCAAAAACATTCAGTACTTC

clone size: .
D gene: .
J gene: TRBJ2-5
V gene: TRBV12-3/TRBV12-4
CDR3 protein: CASSFSEETQYF
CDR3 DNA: TGTGCCAGCAGTTTCAGTGAAGAGACCCAGTACTTC

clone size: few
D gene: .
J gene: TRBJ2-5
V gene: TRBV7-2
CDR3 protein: CASSLQGQETQYF
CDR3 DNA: TGTGCCAGCAGCCTACAGGGACAAGAGACCCAGTACTTC

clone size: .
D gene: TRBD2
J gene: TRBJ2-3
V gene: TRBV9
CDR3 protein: CASSVVAAGSTDTQYF
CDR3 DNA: TGTGCCAGCAGCGTAGTGGCAGCGGGAAGCACAGATACGCAGTATTTT

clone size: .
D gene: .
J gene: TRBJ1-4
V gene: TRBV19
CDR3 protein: CASSTEGLTGEKLFF
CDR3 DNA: TGTGCCAGTAGCACAGAAGGCCTAACGGGAGAAAAACTGTTTTTT

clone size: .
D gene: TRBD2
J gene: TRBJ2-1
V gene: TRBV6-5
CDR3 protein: CASRAGTSGYNEQFF
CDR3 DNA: TGTGCCAGCAGGGCCGGGACTAGCGGCTACAATGAGCAGTTCTTC

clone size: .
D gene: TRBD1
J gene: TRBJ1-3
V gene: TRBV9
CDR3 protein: CASSGDRGGGNTIYF
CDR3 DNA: TGTGCCAGCAGCGGTGACAGGGGTGGCGGAAACACCATATATTTT

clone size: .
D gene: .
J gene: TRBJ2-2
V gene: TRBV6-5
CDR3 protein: CASSRGHHTGELFF
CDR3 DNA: TGTGCCAGCAGCCGGGGACATCACACCGGGGAGCTGTTTTTT

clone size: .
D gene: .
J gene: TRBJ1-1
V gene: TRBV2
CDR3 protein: CASSAQGWNTEAFF
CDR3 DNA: TGTGCCAGCAGTGCCCAGGGCTGGAACACTGAAGCTTTCTTT

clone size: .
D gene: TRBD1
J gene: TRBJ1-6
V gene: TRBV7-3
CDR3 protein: CASSRTGYNSPLHF
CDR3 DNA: TGTGCCAGCAGCCGGACAGGATATAATTCACCCCTCCACTTT

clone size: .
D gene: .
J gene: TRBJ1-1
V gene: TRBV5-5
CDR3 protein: CASSLTRATEAFF
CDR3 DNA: TGTGCCAGCAGCTTGACGAGGGCCACTGAAGCTTTCTTT

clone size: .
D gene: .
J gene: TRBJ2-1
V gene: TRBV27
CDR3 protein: CASRPLLGNEQFF
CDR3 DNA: TGTGCCAGCAGACCGCTACTAGGCAATGAGCAGTTCTTC

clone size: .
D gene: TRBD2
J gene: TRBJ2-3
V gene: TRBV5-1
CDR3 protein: CASSLQGGRSPDTQYF
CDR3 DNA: TGCGCCAGCAGCTTGCAAGGCGGGAGAAGCCCAGATACGCAGTATTTT

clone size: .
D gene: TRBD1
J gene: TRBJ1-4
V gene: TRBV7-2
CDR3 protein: CASSLDRGWGEKLFF
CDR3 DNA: TGTGCCAGCAGCTTGGACAGGGGATGGGGCGAAAAACTGTTTTTT

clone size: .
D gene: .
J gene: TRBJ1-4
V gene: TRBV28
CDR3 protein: CASRVRNEKLFF
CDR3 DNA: TGTGCCAGCAGAGTTCGGAATGAAAAACTGTTTTTT

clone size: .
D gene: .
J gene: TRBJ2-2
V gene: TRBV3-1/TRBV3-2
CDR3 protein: CASSQGPRGAGELFF
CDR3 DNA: TGTGCCAGCAGCCAAGGCCCTAGGGGCGCCGGGGAGCTGTTTTTT

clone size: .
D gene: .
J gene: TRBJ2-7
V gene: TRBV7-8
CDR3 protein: CASSLSSRGSYEQYF
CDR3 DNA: TGTGCCAGCAGCTTAAGCTCCCGGGGCTCCTACGAGCAGTACTTC

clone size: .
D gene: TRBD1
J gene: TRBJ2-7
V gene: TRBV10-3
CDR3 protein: CAISESIWDRQTYEQYF
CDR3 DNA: TGTGCCATCAGTGAGTCGATCTGGGACAGGCAAACCTACGAGCAGTACTTC

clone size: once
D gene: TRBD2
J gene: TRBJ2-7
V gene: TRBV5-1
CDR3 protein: CASSGLAAYEQYF
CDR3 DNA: TGCGCCAGTTCGGGACTAGCGGCCTACGAGCAGTACTTC

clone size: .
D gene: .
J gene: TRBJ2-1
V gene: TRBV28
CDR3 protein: CASSLHALGHNYNEQFF
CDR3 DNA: TGTGCCAGCAGTTTACATGCGTTGGGACATAACTACAATGAGCAGTTCTTC

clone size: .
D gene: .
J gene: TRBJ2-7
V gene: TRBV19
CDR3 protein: CASTESTGAGEQYF
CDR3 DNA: TGTGCCAGTACCGAATCTACAGGTGCGGGGGAGCAGTACTTC

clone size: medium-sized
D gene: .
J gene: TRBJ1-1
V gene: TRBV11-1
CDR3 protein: CASSLVQGPEAFF
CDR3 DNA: TGTGCCAGCAGCTTAGTACAGGGCCCTGAAGCTTTCTTT

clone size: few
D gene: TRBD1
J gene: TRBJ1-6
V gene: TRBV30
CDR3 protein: CAWTGTEFSPLHF
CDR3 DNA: TGTGCCTGGACCGGGACAGAGTTCTCACCCCTCCACTTT

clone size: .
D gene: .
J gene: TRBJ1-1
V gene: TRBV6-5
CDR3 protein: CASSSQLLNTEAFF
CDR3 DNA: TGTGCCAGCAGTTCTCAGTTATTGAACACTGAAGCTTTCTTT

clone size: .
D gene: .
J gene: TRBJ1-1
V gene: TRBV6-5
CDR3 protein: CASSPRLDRLKAFF
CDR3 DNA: TGTGCCAGCAGTCCCCGCCTCGACAGGTTAAAAGCTTTCTTT

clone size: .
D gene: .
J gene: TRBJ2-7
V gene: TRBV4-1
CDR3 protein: CASSPVAGYEQYF
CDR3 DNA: TGCGCCAGCAGCCCGGTGGCGGGGTACGAGCAGTACTTC

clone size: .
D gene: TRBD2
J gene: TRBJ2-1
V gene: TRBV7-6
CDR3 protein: CASSLRTSGYNEQFF
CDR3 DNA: TGTGCCAGCAGCTTACGGACTAGCGGCTACAATGAGCAGTTCTTC

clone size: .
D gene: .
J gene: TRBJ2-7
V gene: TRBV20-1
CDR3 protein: CSAAVPAEQYF
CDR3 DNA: TGCAGTGCCGCGGTCCCGGCCGAGCAGTACTTC

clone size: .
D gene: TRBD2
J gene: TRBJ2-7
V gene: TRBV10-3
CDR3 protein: CAISPGGEQYF
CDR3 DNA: TGTGCCATCAGCCCGGGGGGGGAGCAGTACTTC

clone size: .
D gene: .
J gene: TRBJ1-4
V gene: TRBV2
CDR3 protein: CASSENRAGEEKLFF
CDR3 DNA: TGTGCCAGCAGTGAAAATAGGGCAGGGGAAGAAAAACTGTTTTTT